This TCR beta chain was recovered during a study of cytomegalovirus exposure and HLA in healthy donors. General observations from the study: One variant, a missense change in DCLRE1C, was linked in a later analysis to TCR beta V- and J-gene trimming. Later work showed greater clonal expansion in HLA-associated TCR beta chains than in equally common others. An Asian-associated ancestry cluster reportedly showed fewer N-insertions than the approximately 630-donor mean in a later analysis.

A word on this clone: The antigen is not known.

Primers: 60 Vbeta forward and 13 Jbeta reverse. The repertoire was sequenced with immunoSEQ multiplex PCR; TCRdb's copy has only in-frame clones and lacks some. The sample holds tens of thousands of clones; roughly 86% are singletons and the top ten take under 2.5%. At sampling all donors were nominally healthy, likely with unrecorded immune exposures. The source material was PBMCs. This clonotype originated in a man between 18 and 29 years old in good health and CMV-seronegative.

The DNA of the CDR3 is TGCAGCGCCCGGGTAGCGGCAGTTAGGACAGATACGCAGTATTTT. Protein sequence: CSARVAAVRTDTQYF. The rearrangement joins TRBV29-1 to TRBJ2-3; maybe TRBD2 (6 bases). The CDR3 runs 15 residues. Germline loops: CDR1 SQVTM, CDR2 ANQGSEA. V was clipped by 7 bases and J by 3 bases, with 20 bases between them.